These 7 T cell receptor beta chains share one sample of origin, sequenced in a study of T cell responses to AZD1222 COVID-19 vaccine listed by TCRdb under 2021. Libraries were made using the immunoSEQ multiplex PCR assay. The source is immuneACCESS, and TCRdb retained only in-frame sequences with V and J called. Part of the clones is not carried over; for the studies checked, unresolved V genes explain less than half of this, and the remainder is unexplained. Counted in this sample were 60,000 to 65,000 clones; roughly 84% of them appeared once. Of the sample, roughly 7.3% falls within the top ten clones. Sample time point, as interpreted from the label and publication: baseline before first vaccination. Source: peripheral blood, taken on day 0 of AZD1222 vaccination. The receptor set was obtained from an adult in good health.

This clone was seen only once. This chain uses TRBV25-1 with TRBJ1-2; TRBD1 agrees at 9 bases. This CDR3 has 13 residues. Germline CDR1 and CDR2: MGHDK and SYGVNS. V was pared by 6 bases and J by 5 bases, with 4 bases of the junction left unmatched. The CDR3 DNA reads TGTGCCAGCAGACAGGGGGCAGGGTATGGCTACACCTTC. As protein: CASRQGAGYGYTF.

The V gene is TRBV6-6, the J gene TRBJ2-7; D gene uncertain. This CDR3 comprises 14 residues. V was shortened by 4 bases and J by 0 bases, with 10 bases between the two germline ends. Germline V gene data show CDR1 as MNHNY and CDR2 as SVGAGI (reference sequence). The CDR3 region is CASSSPGVSYEQYF. CDR3 DNA sequence: TGTGCCAGCAGTTCCCCTGGGGTCTCCTACGAGCAGTACTTC.

This clone has just one count. The gene calls are TRBV2 and TRBJ2-7; a weak D match, TRBD1 (6 bases). The V gene lost 6 bases and the J gene lost 2 bases, with 8 bases spanning the gap. CDR3 length: 12 amino acids. In germline, CDR1 is SNHLY, CDR2 FYNNEI. CDR3 sequence: CASRRGTYEQYF. As DNA, the CDR3 is TGTGCCAGCAGGAGGGGGACCTACGAGCAGTACTTC. Based on the CDR3 plus reference TRBV2 and TRBJ2-7, the full variable domain is EPEVTQTPSHQVTQMGQEVILRCVPISNHLYFYWYRQILGQKVEFLVSFYNNEISEKSEIFDDQFSVERPDGSNFTLKIRSTKLEDSAMYFCASRRGTYEQYFGPGTRLTVT.

The rearrangement uses TRBV5-5 and TRBJ1-5, with 7 bases lining up with TRBD1. This CDR3 region has 16 residues. Germline V gene data show CDR1 as SGHKS and CDR2 as YYEKEE (reference sequence). V lost 4 bases and J lost 0; bases outside the gene matches: 7. The CDR3 DNA sequence: TGTGCCAGCAGCGGCGGGACAGTATATAGCAATCAGCCCCAGCATTTT. Translation: CASSGGTVYSNQPQHF.

The rearrangement links TRBV28 to TRBJ1-3, with TRBD1 matching 7 bases. Trimming took 10 bases from V and 3 from J; bases not matched to a gene: 15. CDR1 is MDHEN, CDR2 SYDVKM, per germline. The CDR3 contains 16 residues. The CDR3 loop reads CATRGTEKLYGNTIYF. The CDR3 DNA reads as TGTGCCACGAGGGGGACAGAGAAATTGTATGGAAACACCATATATTTT.

This clone was counted between two and nine times. The V and J genes are TRBV2 and TRBJ1-5; D unresolved. The CDR3 consists of 14 residues. The germline CDR1 and CDR2 sequences are SNHLY and FYNNEI. Trimming pared 6 bases from V and 7 bases from J, leaving 16 bases between. The CDR3 DNA reads as TGTGCCAGCAGCTTGCGGCAGGCGGCCCAGCCCCAGCATTTT. Translation: CASSLRQAAQPQHF.

The chain joins TRBV27 to TRBJ2-3; no definite D call. The CDR3 contains 15 residues. V gave up 5 bases and J gave up 2 bases, with 14 bases separating them. Germline V CDR1 and CDR2: MNHEY, SMNVEV (reference sequence). Here the CDR3 reads CASSPPPRYTDTQYF. The CDR3, as DNA: TGTGCCAGCAGTCCCCCGCCGCGTTACACAGATACGCAGTATTTT.